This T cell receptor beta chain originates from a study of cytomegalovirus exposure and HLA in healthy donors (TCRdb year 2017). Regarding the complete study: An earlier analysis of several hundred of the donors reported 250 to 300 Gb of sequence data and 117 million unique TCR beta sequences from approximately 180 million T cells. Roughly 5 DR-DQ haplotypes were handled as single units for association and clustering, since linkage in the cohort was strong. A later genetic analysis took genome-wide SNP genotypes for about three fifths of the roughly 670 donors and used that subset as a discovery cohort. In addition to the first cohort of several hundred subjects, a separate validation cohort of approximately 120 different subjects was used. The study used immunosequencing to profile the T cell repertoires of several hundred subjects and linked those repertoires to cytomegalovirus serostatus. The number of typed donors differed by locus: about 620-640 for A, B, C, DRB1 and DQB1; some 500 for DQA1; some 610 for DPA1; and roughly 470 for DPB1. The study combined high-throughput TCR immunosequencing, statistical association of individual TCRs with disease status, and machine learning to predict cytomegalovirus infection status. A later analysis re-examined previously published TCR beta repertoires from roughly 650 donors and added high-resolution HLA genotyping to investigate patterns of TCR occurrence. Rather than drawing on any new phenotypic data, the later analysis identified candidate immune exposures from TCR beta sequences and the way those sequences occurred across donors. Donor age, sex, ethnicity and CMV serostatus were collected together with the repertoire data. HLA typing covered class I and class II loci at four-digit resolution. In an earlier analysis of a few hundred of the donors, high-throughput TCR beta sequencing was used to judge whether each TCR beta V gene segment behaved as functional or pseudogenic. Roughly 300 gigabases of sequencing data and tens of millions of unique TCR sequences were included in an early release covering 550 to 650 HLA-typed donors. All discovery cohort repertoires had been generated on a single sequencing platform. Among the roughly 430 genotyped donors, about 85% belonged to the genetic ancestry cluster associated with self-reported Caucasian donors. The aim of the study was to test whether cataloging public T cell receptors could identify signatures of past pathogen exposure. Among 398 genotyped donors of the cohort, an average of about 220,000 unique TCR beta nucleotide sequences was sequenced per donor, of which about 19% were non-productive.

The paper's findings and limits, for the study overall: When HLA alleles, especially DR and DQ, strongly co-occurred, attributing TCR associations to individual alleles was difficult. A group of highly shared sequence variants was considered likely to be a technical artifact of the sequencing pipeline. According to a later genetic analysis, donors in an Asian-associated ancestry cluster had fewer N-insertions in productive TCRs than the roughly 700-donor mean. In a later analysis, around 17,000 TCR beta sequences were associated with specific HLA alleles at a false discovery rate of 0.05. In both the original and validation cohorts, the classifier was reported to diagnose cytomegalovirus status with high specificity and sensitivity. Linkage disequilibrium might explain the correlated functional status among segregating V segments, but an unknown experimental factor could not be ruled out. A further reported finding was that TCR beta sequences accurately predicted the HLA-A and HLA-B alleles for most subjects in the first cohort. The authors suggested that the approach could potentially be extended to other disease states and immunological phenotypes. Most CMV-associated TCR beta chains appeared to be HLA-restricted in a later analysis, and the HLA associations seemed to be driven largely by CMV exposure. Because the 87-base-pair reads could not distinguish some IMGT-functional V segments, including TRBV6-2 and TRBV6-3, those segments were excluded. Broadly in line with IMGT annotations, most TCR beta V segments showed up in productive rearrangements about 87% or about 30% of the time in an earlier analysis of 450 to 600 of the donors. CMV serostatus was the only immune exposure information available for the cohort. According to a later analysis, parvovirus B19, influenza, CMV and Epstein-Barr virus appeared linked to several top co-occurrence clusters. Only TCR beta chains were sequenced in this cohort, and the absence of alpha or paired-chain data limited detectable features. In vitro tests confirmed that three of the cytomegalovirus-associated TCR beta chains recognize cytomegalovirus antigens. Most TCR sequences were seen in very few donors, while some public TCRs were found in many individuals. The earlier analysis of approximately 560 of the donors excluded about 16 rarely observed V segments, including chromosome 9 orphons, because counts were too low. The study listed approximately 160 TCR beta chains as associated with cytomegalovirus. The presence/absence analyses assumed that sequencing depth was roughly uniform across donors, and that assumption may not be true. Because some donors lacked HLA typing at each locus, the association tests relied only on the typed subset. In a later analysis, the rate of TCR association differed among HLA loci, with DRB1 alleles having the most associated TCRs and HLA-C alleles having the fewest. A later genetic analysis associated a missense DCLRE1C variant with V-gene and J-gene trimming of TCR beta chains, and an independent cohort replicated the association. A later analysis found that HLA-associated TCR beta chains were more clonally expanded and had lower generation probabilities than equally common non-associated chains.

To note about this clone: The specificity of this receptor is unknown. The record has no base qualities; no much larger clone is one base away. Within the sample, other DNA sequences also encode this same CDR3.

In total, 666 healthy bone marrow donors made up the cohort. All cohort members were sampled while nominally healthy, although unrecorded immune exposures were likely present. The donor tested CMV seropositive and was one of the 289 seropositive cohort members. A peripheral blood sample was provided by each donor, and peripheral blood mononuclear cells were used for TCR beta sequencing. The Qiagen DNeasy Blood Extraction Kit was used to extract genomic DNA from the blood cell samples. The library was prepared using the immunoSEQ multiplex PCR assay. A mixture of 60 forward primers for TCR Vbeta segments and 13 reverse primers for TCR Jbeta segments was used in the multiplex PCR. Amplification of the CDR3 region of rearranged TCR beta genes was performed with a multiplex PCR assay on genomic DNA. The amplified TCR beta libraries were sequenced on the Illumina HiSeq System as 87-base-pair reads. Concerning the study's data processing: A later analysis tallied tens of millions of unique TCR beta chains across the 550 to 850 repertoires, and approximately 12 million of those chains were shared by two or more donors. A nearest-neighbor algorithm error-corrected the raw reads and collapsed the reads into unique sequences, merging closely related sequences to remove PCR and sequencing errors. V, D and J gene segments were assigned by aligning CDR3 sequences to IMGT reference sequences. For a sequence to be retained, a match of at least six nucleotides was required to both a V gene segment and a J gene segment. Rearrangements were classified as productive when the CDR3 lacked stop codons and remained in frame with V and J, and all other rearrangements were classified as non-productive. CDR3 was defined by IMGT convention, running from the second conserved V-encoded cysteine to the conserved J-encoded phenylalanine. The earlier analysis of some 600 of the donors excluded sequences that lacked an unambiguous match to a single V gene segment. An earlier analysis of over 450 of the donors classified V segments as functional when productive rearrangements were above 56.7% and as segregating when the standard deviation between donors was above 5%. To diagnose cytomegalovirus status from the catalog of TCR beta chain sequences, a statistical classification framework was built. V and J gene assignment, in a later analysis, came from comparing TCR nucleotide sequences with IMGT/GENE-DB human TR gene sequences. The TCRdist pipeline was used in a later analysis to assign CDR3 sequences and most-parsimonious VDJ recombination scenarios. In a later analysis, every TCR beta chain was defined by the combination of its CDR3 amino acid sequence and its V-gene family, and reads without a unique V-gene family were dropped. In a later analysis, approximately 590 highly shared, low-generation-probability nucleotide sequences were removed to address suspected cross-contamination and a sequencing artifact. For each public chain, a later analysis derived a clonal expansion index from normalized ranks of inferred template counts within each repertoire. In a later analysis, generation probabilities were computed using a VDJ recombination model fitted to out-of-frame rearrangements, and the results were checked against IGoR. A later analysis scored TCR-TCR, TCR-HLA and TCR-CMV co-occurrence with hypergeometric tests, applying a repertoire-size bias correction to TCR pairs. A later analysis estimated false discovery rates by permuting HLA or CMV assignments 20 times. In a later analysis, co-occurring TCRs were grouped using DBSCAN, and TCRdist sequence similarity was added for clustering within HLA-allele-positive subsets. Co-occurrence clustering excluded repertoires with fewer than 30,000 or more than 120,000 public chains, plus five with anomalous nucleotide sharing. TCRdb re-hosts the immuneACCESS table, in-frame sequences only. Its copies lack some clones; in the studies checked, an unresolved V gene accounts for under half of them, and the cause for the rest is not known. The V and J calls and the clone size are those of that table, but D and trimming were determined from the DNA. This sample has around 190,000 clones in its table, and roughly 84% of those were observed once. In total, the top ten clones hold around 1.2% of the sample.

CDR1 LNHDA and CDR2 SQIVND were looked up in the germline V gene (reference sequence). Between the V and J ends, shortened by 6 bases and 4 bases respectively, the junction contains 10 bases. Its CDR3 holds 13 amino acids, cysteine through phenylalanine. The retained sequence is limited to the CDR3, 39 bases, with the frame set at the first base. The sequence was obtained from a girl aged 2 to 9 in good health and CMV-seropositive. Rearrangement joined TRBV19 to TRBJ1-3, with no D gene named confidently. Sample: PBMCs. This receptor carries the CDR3 CASRTVSGNTIYF. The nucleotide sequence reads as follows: TGTGCCAGTAGAACGGTATCGGGAAACACCATATATTTT.